The rows below give T cell receptor beta chains drawn from one sample of a study of early T cells in non-severe SARS-CoV-2 infection. TCRdb passed the 5' RACE reads through MiXCR, listing each CDR3 protein once. The table records about 83,000 distinct CDR3 sequences, around 15% of them present only once. The source material was whole blood. The receptor set was obtained from an adult who was a healthcare worker with PCR-confirmed SARS-CoV-2 infection or an uninfected control (not recorded which). Both conserved end residues are part of each CDR3. The D gene is left open where the match is weak. Only part of the rows carry a size: once, few, many, or a class if the clone is expanded.

j_call,v_call,clone_size,cdr3_length,d_call,cdr3_nt,cdr3_aa
TRBJ1-5,TRBV7-9,many,17,-,TGTGCCAGCAGCTTAGGTGGGACGGGAATCGGCAATCAGCCCCAGCATTTT,CASSLGGTGIGNQPQHF
TRBJ2-3,TRBV20-1,few,15,TRBD2,TGCAGTGCCATCCCCTACGGGGGGAACACAGATACGCAGTATTTT,CSAIPYGGNTDTQYF
TRBJ2-5,TRBV20-1,few,10,-,TGCAGTGCTAGTATGGAGACCCAGTACTTC,CSASMETQYF
TRBJ2-1,TRBV5-6,-,16,TRBD2,TGTGCCAGCAGCTTCGGAAGCGGGGGCCTCTACAATGAGCAGTTCTTC,CASSFGSGGLYNEQFF
TRBJ2-1,TRBV7-9,many,16,-,TGTGCCAGCAGCCCATCGGGGCGCCACTCCTACAATGAGCAGTTCTTC,CASSPSGRHSYNEQFF
TRBJ2-3,TRBV6-1,many,12,-,TGTGCCAGCAGTGGGTACACAGATACGCAGTATTTT,CASSGYTDTQYF
TRBJ2-1,TRBV2,few,14,-,TGTGCCAGCAGTGAATATTGGCAGGACGATGAGCAGTTCTTC,CASSEYWQDDEQFF
TRBJ1-5,TRBV2,many,14,-,TGTGCCAGCAGTGAAGCGAGGGGCGGACAGCCCCAGCATTTT,CASSEARGGQPQHF
TRBJ1-2,TRBV7-8,-,16,TRBD1,TGTGCCAGCAGCTCCTCTGGGGGACAGGGCCCGTATGGCTACACCTTC,CASSSSGGQGPYGYTF
TRBJ2-3,TRBV7-6,many,17,-,TGTGCCAGCAGCTTAGGTGTAGCGGCTTCTAGCACAGATACGCAGTATTTT,CASSLGVAASSTDTQYF
TRBJ2-3,TRBV11-2,-,12,-,TGTGCCAGCAGCTCTAGTAGAGATACGCAGTATTTT,CASSSSRDTQYF
TRBJ2-1,TRBV7-2,few,20,TRBD2,TGTGCCAGCAGCCCGCCTCGGGGTAGCGGGGGAGTAAGCTCCTACAATGAGCAGTTCTTC,CASSPPRGSGGVSSYNEQFF
TRBJ2-5,TRBV12-3/TRBV12-4,many,12,-,TGTGCCAGCAGTTTGGGCGAAGAGACCCAGTACTTC,CASSLGEETQYF
TRBJ1-2,TRBV11-2,-,15,-,TGTGCCAGCAGCTTAGATTCAGGGGTGGCCTATGGCTACACCTTC,CASSLDSGVAYGYTF
TRBJ2-3,TRBV7-6,many,15,-,TGTGCCAGCAGCGAGTCCGGGGCGGGCACAGATACGCAGTATTTT,CASSESGAGTDTQYF
TRBJ2-5,TRBV12-5,-,13,-,TGTGCTAGTGGAGCTCAGGGGACGAGGACCCAGTACTTC,CASGAQGTRTQYF
TRBJ2-5,TRBV11-2,many,15,TRBD1,TGTGCCAGCAGCTCATGGGACAGTCCAGAAGAGACCCAGTACTTC,CASSSWDSPEETQYF
TRBJ1-2,TRBV12-3/TRBV12-4,many,14,-,TGTGCCAGCAGTCTGACACAGGGTTACTATGGCTACACCTTC,CASSLTQGYYGYTF
TRBJ1-1,TRBV3-1,many,13,-,TGTGCCAGCAGCCGTGGAGGGTACACTGAAGCTTTCTTT,CASSRGGYTEAFF
TRBJ2-5,TRBV11-2,few,15,-,TGTGCCAGCAGCTTTTCCAGGGGCGCCCAAGAGACCCAGTACTTC,CASSFSRGAQETQYF
TRBJ2-5,TRBV10-2,-,13,-,TGCGCCAGCAGGCGCGAGGGACAAGAGACCCAGTACTTC,CASRREGQETQYF
TRBJ1-2,TRBV5-1,-,17,-,TGCGCCAGCAGCCTTACTCCTACAGGGTCAGCTAACTATGGCTACACCTTC,CASSLTPTGSANYGYTF
TRBJ1-1,TRBV20-1,few,14,-,TGCAGTGCTAGAGATGTACAGTCCGAACATGAAGCTTTCTTT,CSARDVQSEHEAFF
TRBJ1-4,TRBV27,-,13,TRBD1,TGTGCCAGCCCGACAGGGGGAGGTGAAAAACTGTTTTTT,CASPTGGGEKLFF
TRBJ2-1,TRBV20-1,many,15,-,TGCAGTGCTAGTGAGGGGGGAAAAACCTACAATGAGCAGTTCTTC,CSASEGGKTYNEQFF
TRBJ2-5,TRBV7-2,once,13,-,TGTGCATCCCTCGCGGGGAGATCGGAGACCCAGTACTTC,CASLAGRSETQYF
TRBJ2-2,TRBV12-3/TRBV12-4,few,13,-,TGTGCCAGCAGTTTTAGGGGCGCCGGGGAGCTGTTTTTT,CASSFRGAGELFF
TRBJ1-6,TRBV11-2,many,17,TRBD1,TGTGCCAGCAGCCTTACCTCAGGACAGGGGGCGTCTTCACCCCTCCACTTT,CASSLTSGQGASSPLHF
TRBJ1-6,TRBV7-8,-,14,-,TGTGCCAGCAGCCCGACAGCCCCAAATTCACCCCTCCACTTT,CASSPTAPNSPLHF
TRBJ1-4,TRBV12-3/TRBV12-4,many,14,TRBD1,TGTGCCAGCAGTCCCAGGCAGGGGGGTGAAAAACTGTTTTTT,CASSPRQGGEKLFF
TRBJ2-5,TRBV7-2,-,14,-,TGTGCCAGCAGCTTAGGGGGGTTACAAGAGACCCAGTACTTC,CASSLGGLQETQYF